The sample holds one count of the clone carrying this TCR beta chain. Germline lookup yields CDR1 SQVTM and CDR2 ANQGSEA. The length of the CDR3 is 14 residues. V lost 7 bases and J lost 0, with 14 bases in between. These data originate in a study of cytomegalovirus exposure and HLA in healthy donors. Data came from immunoSEQ multiplex PCR; TCRdb stores just in-frame clones and leaves some out. Seen here are 230,000 or so clones, roughly 88% observed once, and the top ten hold about 3%. The TCR was taken from a woman between 18 and 29 years old in good health and CMV-seronegative. Source material: PBMCs. This chain uses TRBV29-1 with TRBJ2-3; D might be TRBD2 (5 bases). The CDR3 spells CSGRTSISTDTQYF. In DNA form, the CDR3 reads TGCAGCGGAAGGACTTCGATAAGCACAGATACGCAGTATTTT.